These 14 T cell receptor beta chains were all obtained from the same sample, sequenced in a study of blood T cell repertoires in COVID-19. The protocol was immunoSEQ multiplex PCR, while the TCRdb copy is restricted to in-frame clones and leaves out a portion. This table has some 25,000 clones, 70% to 90% appearing once. The source material was peripheral blood. These receptors were collected from a woman in her seventies with COVID-19, enrolled during active disease.

The chain has TRBV6-6 and TRBJ1-2; TRBD1 might be the D (6 bases). The CDR3 has 14 amino acids. Germline loops: CDR1 MNHNY, CDR2 SVGAGI (reference sequence). Trimming shortened V by 7 bases and J by 4 bases, and 16 bases separated the two germline ends. The CDR3 is CASTPRQDLYGYTF. The CDR3 nucleotides read TGTGCCAGCACCCCGAGACAGGACCTCTATGGCTACACCTTC.

This chain uses TRBV19 with TRBJ1-2; possible D gene TRBD1, 5 bases. CDR3 size: 14 residues. The germline gives CDR1 LNHDA, CDR2 SQIVND (reference sequence). Trimming removed 3 bases at V and 2 bases at J, with 10 bases between. The CDR3 region has the DNA TGTGCCAGTAGTATGGTGGCAGGGAACTATGGCTACACCTTC. Its protein product is CASSMVAGNYGYTF.

V usage is TRBV15 and J usage is TRBJ2-1; the match to TRBD2 covers 12 bases. The V and J ends lost 1 base and 6 bases, in that order; junction bases with no gene match: 7. There are 17 residues in the CDR3. In germline, CDR1 is LNHNV, CDR2 YYDKDF (reference sequence). CDR3 loop: CATSRGKTSGSFNEQFF. Here the CDR3 DNA reads TGTGCCACCAGCAGAGGGAAGACTAGCGGGAGTTTCAATGAGCAGTTCTTC.

This chain connects TRBV29-1 to TRBJ1-4, with D possibly TRBD1 on 5 matching bases. CDR1 and CDR2 (germline): SQVTM, ANQGSEA. The CDR3 consists of 14 residues. Trimming shortened V by 6 bases and J by 4 bases, and 15 bases separated the two germline ends. The CDR3 sequence: CSVVLGGGNEKLFF. The CDR3 DNA follows: TGCAGCGTGGTACTTGGGGGAGGTAATGAAAAACTGTTTTTT.

The chain uses TRBV19 and TRBJ1-2; D not certain. Trimming removed 6 bases from V and 3 bases from J, with 17 bases in between. CDR3 length: 15 amino acids. Germline loops: CDR1 LNHDA, CDR2 SQIVND (reference sequence). CDR3 bases: TGTGCCAGTAGCCCGAGGGCGGCGGTAGACTATGGCTACACCTTC. Protein sequence: CASSPRAAVDYGYTF.

The chain joins TRBV15 to TRBJ1-1, with TRBD1 matching 8 bases. The junction had 2 bases not matched to a gene; V was cut back by 1 base and J by 1 base. The V gene's germline CDR1 is LNHNV and CDR2 YYDKDF (reference sequence). The CDR3 has 15 amino acids. The CDR3 is CATSRADRGNTEAFF. For the CDR3, the DNA is TGTGCCACCAGCAGAGCAGACAGGGGGAACACTGAAGCTTTCTTT. The entire variable domain, with the rest obtained from reference TRBV15 and TRBJ1-1, is as follows: DAMVIQNPRYQVTQFGKPVTLSCSQTLNHNVMYWYQQKSSQAPKLLFHYYDKDFNNEADTPDNFQSRRPNTSFCFLDIRSPGLGDTAMYLCATSRADRGNTEAFFGQGTRLTVV.

This clone has more than one count but fewer than ten. This chain uses TRBV24-1 with TRBJ1-2; 7 nucleotides match TRBD1. The germline V gene has CDR1 KGHDR and CDR2 SFDVKD. CDR3 length: 15 residues. Trimming at V came to 3 bases and at J to 3 bases, leaving 6 bases not matched to a gene. CDR3 DNA sequence: TGTGCCACCAGTGATCGTAGGGGGCCGTACTATGGCTACACCTTC. It translates to CATSDRRGPYYGYTF.

The V and J genes are TRBV2 and TRBJ2-3, with 7 bases matching TRBD1. The V gene's germline CDR1 is SNHLY and CDR2 FYNNEI. The CDR3 has 13 residues. Trimming removed 6 bases from V and 1 base from J; junction bases left unmatched: 1. The CDR3 region is CASSTGGTDTQYF. The DNA for the CDR3 is TGTGCCAGCAGCACAGGGGGCACAGATACGCAGTATTTT.

This chain joins TRBV7-3 and TRBJ1-1; TRBD1 might be the D (6 bases). The CDR3 runs 16 residues. Trimming left V 2 bases short and J 3 bases short, with 16 bases between. Germline values: CDR1 SGHTA, CDR2 FQGTGA. This CDR3 is CASSLGIGTKDTEAFF. The CDR3 DNA follows: TGTGCCAGCAGCTTAGGTATTGGGACAAAGGACACTGAAGCTTTCTTT.

The rearrangement joins TRBV12-3 or TRBV12-4 to TRBJ1-1; 9 bases agree with TRBD1. There are 13 residues in the CDR3. With V trimmed by 7 bases and J by 8 bases, 8 bases remained unmatched. The CDR3 loop reads CASTSWGQGEAFF. CDR3 DNA sequence: TGTGCCAGCACATCCTGGGGACAGGGAGAAGCTTTCTTT.

This rearrangement joins TRBV11-1 to TRBJ2-7; the match to TRBD2 covers 7 bases. This CDR3 has 15 residues. Germline CDR1 reads SGHAT; CDR2 reads FQDESV (reference sequence). Trimming at V came to 6 bases and at J to 1 base, leaving 9 bases not matched to a gene. CDR3 protein: CASSQLGGISYEQYF. For the CDR3, the DNA is TGTGCCAGCAGTCAGCTGGGGGGGATTTCCTACGAGCAGTACTTC.

V and J are TRBV6-1 and TRBJ1-5, with D perhaps TRBD1 (5 bases). V was trimmed by 2 bases and J by 4 bases, leaving 12 bases between them. This CDR3 has 15 amino acids. From germline, CDR1 is MNHNS and CDR2 SASEGT. The CDR3: CASSEFWGINQPQHF. The DNA of the CDR3 is TGTGCCAGCAGTGAATTTTGGGGCATTAATCAGCCCCAGCATTTT.

The chain recombines TRBV6-2 or TRBV6-3 with TRBJ2-3; D is unclear. Trimming took off 0 bases at V and 4 bases at J, with 8 bases between the two ends. CDR1 is MNHEY and CDR2 is SVGEGT in the germline V gene. The CDR3 extends over 14 amino acids. The CDR3 DNA reads TGTGCCAGCAGTTACTCTGGTCAGTCAGATACGCAGTATTTT. This encodes CASSYSGQSDTQYF.

This clone has just a few counts. The V and J genes are TRBV4-3 and TRBJ1-2; D gene unclear. V was trimmed by 1 base and J by 7 bases, leaving 13 bases between them. The germline V gene encodes CDR1 LGHNA and CDR2 YSLEER. This CDR3 region has 14 residues. The CDR3 DNA reads as TGCGCCAGCAGCCAAGGGGCCGGGGTCGGTGGCTACACCTTC. It specifies CASSQGAGVGGYTF.